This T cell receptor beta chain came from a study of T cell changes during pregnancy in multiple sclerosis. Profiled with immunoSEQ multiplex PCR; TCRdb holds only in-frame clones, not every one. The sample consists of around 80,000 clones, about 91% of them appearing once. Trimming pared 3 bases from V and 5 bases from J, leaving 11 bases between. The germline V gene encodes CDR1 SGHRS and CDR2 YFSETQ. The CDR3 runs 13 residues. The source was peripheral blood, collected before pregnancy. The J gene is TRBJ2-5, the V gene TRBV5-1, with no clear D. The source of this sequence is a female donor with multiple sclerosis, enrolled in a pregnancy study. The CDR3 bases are TGCGCCAGCAGCTCCACCCTATGGGAGACCCAGTACTTC. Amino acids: CASSSTLWETQYF.